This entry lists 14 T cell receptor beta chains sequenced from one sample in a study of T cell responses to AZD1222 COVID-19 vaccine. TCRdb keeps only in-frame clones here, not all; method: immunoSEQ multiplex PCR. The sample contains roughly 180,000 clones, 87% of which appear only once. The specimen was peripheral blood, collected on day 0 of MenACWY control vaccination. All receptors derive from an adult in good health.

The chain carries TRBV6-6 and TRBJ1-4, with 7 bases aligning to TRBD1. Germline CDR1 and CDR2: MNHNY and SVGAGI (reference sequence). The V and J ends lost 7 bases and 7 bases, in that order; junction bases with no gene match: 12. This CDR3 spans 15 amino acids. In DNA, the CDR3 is TGTGCCAGCAACAACCTAGGGGGCCGGGGTGAAAAACTGTTTTTT. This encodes CASNNLGGRGEKLFF.

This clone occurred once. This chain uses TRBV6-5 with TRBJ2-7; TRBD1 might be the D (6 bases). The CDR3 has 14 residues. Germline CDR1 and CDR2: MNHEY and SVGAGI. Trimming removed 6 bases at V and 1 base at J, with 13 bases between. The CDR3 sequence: CASSLGQWSYEQYF. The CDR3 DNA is TGTGCCAGCAGCCTAGGACAGTGGTCCTACGAGCAGTACTTC.

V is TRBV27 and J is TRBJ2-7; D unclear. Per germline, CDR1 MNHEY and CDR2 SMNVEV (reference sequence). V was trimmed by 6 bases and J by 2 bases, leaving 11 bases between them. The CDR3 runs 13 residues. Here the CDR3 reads CASSPVVTYEQYF. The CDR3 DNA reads TGTGCCAGCAGCCCAGTGGTAACCTACGAGCAGTACTTC.

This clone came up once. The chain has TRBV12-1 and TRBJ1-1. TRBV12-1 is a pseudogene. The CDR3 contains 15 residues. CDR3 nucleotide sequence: TGTGCCAGCACCCCTTTTGGCGAGGAGGGGGAAGTAGCTTTCTTT. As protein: CASTPFGEEGEVAFF.

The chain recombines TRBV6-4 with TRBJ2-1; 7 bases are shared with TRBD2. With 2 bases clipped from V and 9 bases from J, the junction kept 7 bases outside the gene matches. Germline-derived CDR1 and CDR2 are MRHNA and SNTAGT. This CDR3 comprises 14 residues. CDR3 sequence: CASSDDPTSFEQFF. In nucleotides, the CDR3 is TGTGCCAGCAGTGACGACCCGACTAGCTTTGAGCAGTTCTTC.

The CDR3 DNA reads as TGCAGTGCTAGTGATCCACAGGGGGTTAAGCATGAAAAACTGTTTTTT. This encodes CSASDPQGVKHEKLFF. This chain links TRBV20-1 with TRBJ1-4; 8 bases match TRBD1. The germline gives CDR1 DFQATT, CDR2 SNEGSKA (reference sequence). With V trimmed by 3 bases and J by 6 bases, 12 bases remained unmatched. The CDR3 runs 16 residues.

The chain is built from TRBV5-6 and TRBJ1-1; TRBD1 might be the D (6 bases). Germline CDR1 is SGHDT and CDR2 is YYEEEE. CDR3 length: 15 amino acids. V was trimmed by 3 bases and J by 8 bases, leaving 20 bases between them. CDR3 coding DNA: TGTGCCAGCAGCTGGGGGGGCGACAGTCGAAACGAAGCTTTCTTT. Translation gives CASSWGGDSRNEAFF. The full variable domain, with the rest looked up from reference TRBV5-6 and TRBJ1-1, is DAGVTQSPTHLIKTRGQQVTLRCSPKSGHDTVSWYQQALGQGPQFIFQYYEEEERQRGNFPDRFSGHQFPNYSSELNVNALLLGDSALYLCASSWGGDSRNEAFFGQGTRLTVV.

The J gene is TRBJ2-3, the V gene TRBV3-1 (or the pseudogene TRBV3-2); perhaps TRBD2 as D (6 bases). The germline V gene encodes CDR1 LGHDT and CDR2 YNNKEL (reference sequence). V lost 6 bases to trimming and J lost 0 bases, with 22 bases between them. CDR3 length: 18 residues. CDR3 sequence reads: CASSPQDLRGASTDTQYF. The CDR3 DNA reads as TGTGCCAGCAGTCCACAAGATCTCCGCGGGGCTAGCACAGATACGCAGTATTTT.

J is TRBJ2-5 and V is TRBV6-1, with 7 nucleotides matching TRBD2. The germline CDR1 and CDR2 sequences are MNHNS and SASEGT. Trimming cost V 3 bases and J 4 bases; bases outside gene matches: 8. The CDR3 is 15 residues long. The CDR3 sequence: CASSDGGVAGETQYF. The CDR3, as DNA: TGTGCCAGCAGTGATGGAGGAGTAGCGGGAGAGACCCAGTACTTC.

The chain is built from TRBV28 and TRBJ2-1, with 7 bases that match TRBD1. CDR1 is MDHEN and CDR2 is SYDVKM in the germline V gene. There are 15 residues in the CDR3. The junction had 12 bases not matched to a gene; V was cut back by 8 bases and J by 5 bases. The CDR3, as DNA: TGTGCCAGCGGGCTCCTTCAACAGGGGAACAATGAGCAGTTCTTC. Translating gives CASGLLQQGNNEQFF.

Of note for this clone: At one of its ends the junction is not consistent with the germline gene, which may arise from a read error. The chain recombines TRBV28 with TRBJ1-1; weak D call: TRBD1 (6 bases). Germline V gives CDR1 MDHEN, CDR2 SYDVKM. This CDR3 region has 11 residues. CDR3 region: CASSYQGKQVF. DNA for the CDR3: TGTGCCAGCAGTTACCAGGGGAAGCAAGTCTTT. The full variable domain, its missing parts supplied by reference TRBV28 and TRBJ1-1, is DVKVTQSSRYLVKRTGEKVFLECVQDMDHENMFWYRQDPGLGLRLIYFSYDVKMKEKGDIPEGYSVSREKKERFSLILESASTNQTSMYLCASSYQGKQVFGQGTRLTVV.

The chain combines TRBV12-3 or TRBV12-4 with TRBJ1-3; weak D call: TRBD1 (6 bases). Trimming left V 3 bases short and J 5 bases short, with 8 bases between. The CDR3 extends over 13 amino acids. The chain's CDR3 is CASSFGGRNTIYF. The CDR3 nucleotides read TGTGCCAGCAGTTTTGGGGGCAGAAACACCATATATTTT.

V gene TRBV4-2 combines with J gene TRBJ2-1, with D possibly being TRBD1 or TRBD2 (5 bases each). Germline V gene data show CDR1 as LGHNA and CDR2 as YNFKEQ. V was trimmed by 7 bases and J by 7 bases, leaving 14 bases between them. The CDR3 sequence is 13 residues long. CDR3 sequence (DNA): TGTGCCAGCAACCGGGGCGACCAAAATGAGCAGTTCTTC. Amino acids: CASNRGDQNEQFF.

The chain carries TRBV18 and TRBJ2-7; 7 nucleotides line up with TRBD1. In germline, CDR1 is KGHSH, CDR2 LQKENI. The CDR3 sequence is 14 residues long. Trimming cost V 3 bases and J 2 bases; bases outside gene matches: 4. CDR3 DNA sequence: TGTGCCAGCTCACCCCGGGACAGAGCCTACGAGCAGTACTTC. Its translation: CASSPRDRAYEQYF.